The 18 T cell receptor beta chains below were found in one sample sequenced in a study of regulatory T cells in long-lasting Graves disease. The time point is: newly diagnosed GD, antithyroid drugs for less than 3 months. PBMC RNA served as the TCR library source. CDR3-region Arm-PCR and iRepertoire HTBI primers produced the TCR beta libraries. Each CDR3 protein is one row after TCRdb ran MiXCR on the multiplex PCR reads. The data contain 450,000 to 600,000 distinct CDR3 sequences, about 16% of them singletons. The same sample was also studied in work on T cells in Graves' hyperthyroidism and ophthalmopathy.

The sample here was peripheral blood mononuclear cells (PBMCs), taken at new diagnosis, from a patient treated with antithyroid drugs. These TCRs come from a man in his forties with Graves disease.

Many counts were recorded for this clonotype. The chain links TRBV20-1 to TRBJ2-1, with D possibly matching TRBD2 (5 bases). CDR1 is DFQATT, CDR2 SNEGSKA, per germline (reference sequence). This CDR3 spans 14 amino acids. V was clipped by 5 bases and J by 8 bases, with 19 bases between them. In DNA form, the CDR3 reads TGCAGTGCTGTTAGTCCCCTCGGGATGTATGAGCAGTTCTTC. Translation: CSAVSPLGMYEQFF.

The chain links TRBV5-1 to TRBJ2-7, with TRBD1 matching 8 bases. Germline CDR1 SGHRS, CDR2 YFSETQ. The CDR3 totals 18 residues. The trim removed 6 bases at V and 6 bases at J, leaving 23 bases unmatched. The CDR3 nucleotides read TGCGCCAGCAACTTTATCAGGGGGCAAGGACTCCCGTCGGGCGAGCAGTACTTC. It codes for CASNFIRGQGLPSGEQYF.

This clonotype was counted a few times. The chain employs TRBV20-1 and TRBJ2-7, with 11 nucleotides matching TRBD2. Unmatched junction bases numbered 13, after V lost 0 bases and J lost 6 bases. CDR3 length: 17 amino acids. The germline CDR1 and CDR2 sequences are DFQATT and SNEGSKA (reference sequence). Written as DNA, the CDR3 is TGCAGTGCTAGAGATCCGAGTTGGGTAGCGGGAGGGCGCGAGCAGTACTTC. Amino acids: CSARDPSWVAGGREQYF.

This clonotype was observed many times. The rearrangement uses TRBV6-2 or TRBV6-3 and TRBJ2-2; 7 nucleotides line up with TRBD1. The CDR3 length is 17 residues. V lost 4 bases to trimming and J lost 1 base; unmatched junction nucleotides: 9. In germline, CDR1 is MNHEY, CDR2 SVGEGT. CDR3 region: CASSFPRQGRNTGELFF. Written as DNA, the CDR3 is TGTGCCAGCAGTTTCCCTCGACAGGGCAGGAACACCGGGGAGCTGTTTTTT.

This rearrangement joins TRBV2 to TRBJ2-1, with 7 positions matching TRBD2. Germline V gene sequence: CDR1 SNHLY, CDR2 FYNNEI. CDR3 size: 16 residues. J lost 8 bases, V lost 4 bases, and 14 bases had no gene match. The CDR3 protein is CASSAWAGVLVDEQFF. The DNA for the CDR3 is TGTGCCAGCAGTGCCTGGGCGGGAGTCCTCGTGGATGAGCAGTTCTTC.

This chain joins TRBV29-1 and TRBJ1-5; no definite D call. Germline V gene sequence: CDR1 SQVTM, CDR2 ANQGSEA. Between the trimmed V and J ends, which lost 3 bases and 5 bases, there was a span of 11 bases. This CDR3 comprises 13 residues. Here the CDR3 DNA reads TGCAGCGTTGATTCGGGAACCGATCAGCCCCAGCATTTT. This encodes CSVDSGTDQPQHF.

There are many counts of this clonotype. The chain is built from TRBV28 and TRBJ2-7; TRBD1 is a possible D gene (6 bases). The germline gives CDR1 MDHEN, CDR2 SYDVKM. CDR3 length equals 12 residues. With 6 bases removed from V and 6 bases from J, the gap between germline ends came to 12 bases. The CDR3 loop reads CASRLQGSEQYF. The CDR3 DNA sequence: TGTGCCAGCAGACTACAGGGTTCCGAGCAGTACTTC. The variable domain in full, with the rest retrieved from reference TRBV28 and TRBJ2-7, is DVKVTQSSRYLVKRTGEKVFLECVQDMDHENMFWYRQDPGLGLRLIYFSYDVKMKEKGDIPEGYSVSREKKERFSLILESASTNQTSMYLCASRLQGSEQYFGPGTRLTVT.

This clonotype was counted ten times or more. The CDR3 DNA is TGTGCCACCAGTGATTATGGCAAGGGGCTCGAGACCCAGTACTTC. Its translation is CATSDYGKGLETQYF. V usage is TRBV24-1 and J usage is TRBJ2-5; possible D gene TRBD1, 5 bases. The CDR3 has 15 amino acids. Germline V gives CDR1 KGHDR, CDR2 SFDVKD. Trimming left V 2 bases short and J 5 bases short, with 14 bases between.

V usage is TRBV4-1 and J usage is TRBJ1-6; possibly TRBD1 for D (5 bases). V lost 0 bases and J lost 11, with 11 bases in between. CDR1 is MGHRA, CDR2 YSYEKL, per germline. The CDR3 has 14 amino acids. CDR3 region: CASSQETPGPPLHF. CDR3 bases: TGCGCCAGCAGCCAAGAAACCCCAGGGCCACCCCTCCACTTT.

The chain couples TRBV2 to TRBJ2-3; D is ambiguous. Per germline, CDR1 SNHLY and CDR2 FYNNEI. The CDR3 has 13 residues. Trimming stripped 0 bases from V and 3 bases from J, with 4 bases between. CDR3 DNA: TGTGCCAGCAGTGAAGCGCGGACAGATACGCAGTATTTT. It specifies CASSEARTDTQYF. The full variable domain, with the rest looked up from reference TRBV2 and TRBJ2-3, is EPEVTQTPSHQVTQMGQEVILRCVPISNHLYFYWYRQILGQKVEFLVSFYNNEISEKSEIFDDQFSVERPDGSNFTLKIRSTKLEDSAMYFCASSEARTDTQYFGPGTRLTVL.

V usage is TRBV20-1 and J usage is TRBJ2-1; 10 bases are shared with TRBD2. This CDR3 has 14 amino acids. The V gene end was trimmed by 6 bases and the J gene end by 7 bases; junction bases not matched to a gene: 9. Per the germline V gene, CDR1 is DFQATT and CDR2 is SNEGSKA (reference sequence). In DNA, the CDR3 is TGCAGTGCCGATACTAGCGGGACGGGTAATGAGCAGTTCTTC. Protein product: CSADTSGTGNEQFF.

The chain is built from TRBV5-1 and TRBJ1-1; 9 bases align to TRBD1. Germline V gene sequence: CDR1 SGHRS, CDR2 YFSETQ. CDR3 length: 16 amino acids. The V gene end was trimmed by 0 bases and the J gene end by 0 bases; junction bases not matched to a gene: 3. CDR3 coding DNA: TGCGCCAGCAGCTTGGTTGGGACAGGGATGAACACTGAAGCTTTCTTT. As protein: CASSLVGTGMNTEAFF.

The rearrangement links TRBV24-1 to TRBJ2-1, with a weak D call TRBD1 (5 bases). Trimming pared 6 bases from V and 10 bases from J, leaving 9 bases between. CDR1 is KGHDR, CDR2 SFDVKD, per germline. The CDR3 is 11 residues long. The CDR3 nucleotides are TGTGCCACCAGTTCAGGGATGGAGCAGTTCTTC. Amino acids: CATSSGMEQFF.

In its sample, this clonotype was seen many times. The chain carries TRBV7-8 and TRBJ2-7; possible D gene TRBD1, 6 bases. Germline V gene lookup returns CDR1 SGHVS and CDR2 FQNEAQ. The CDR3 extends over 16 amino acids. The V end was cut by 5 bases, the J end by 2 bases, with 19 bases between. The DNA of the CDR3 is TGTGCCAGCAGCGGATCAGGGGTAATCGCTACCTACGAGCAGTACTTC. It encodes CASSGSGVIATYEQYF.

This sequence joins TRBV25-1 and TRBJ2-1; 11 bases align to TRBD1. With 3 bases clipped from V and 5 bases from J, the junction kept 9 bases outside the gene matches. The V gene's germline CDR1 is MGHDK and CDR2 SYGVNS. The CDR3 has 17 residues. The CDR3 sequence is CASSDRTGGASDNEQFF. CDR3 in DNA: TGTGCCAGCAGTGATAGGACAGGGGGCGCTTCCGACAATGAGCAGTTCTTC. Complete variable domain (other parts from reference TRBV25-1 and TRBJ2-1): EADIYQTPRYLVIGTGKKITLECSQTMGHDKMYWYQQDPGMELHLIHYSYGVNSTEKGDLSSESTVSRIRTEHFPLTLESARPSHTSQYLCASSDRTGGASDNEQFFGPGTRLTVL.

A few counts support this clonotype. The V gene is TRBV12-3 or TRBV12-4, the J gene TRBJ1-4; 9 nucleotides align to TRBD1. The CDR3 runs 17 residues. The V and J ends lost 3 bases and 7 bases, in that order; junction bases with no gene match: 12. CDR3 loop: CASSLLLPGQGFEKLFF. The CDR3 DNA sequence: TGTGCCAGCAGTTTGCTTCTACCGGGACAGGGATTTGAAAAACTGTTTTTT.

This clonotype has only one observation. One junction end does not reproduce the germline sequence, and a read error may be involved. The chain links TRBV5-1 to TRBJ2-2; TRBD1 is a possible D gene (6 bases). CDR3 length equals 15 residues. Per the germline V gene, CDR1 is SGHRS and CDR2 is YFSETQ. The CDR3 coding sequence is TGCGCCAACAGCCCCCGGACAGCGAACACCGGGGAGCTGTTTTTT. The encoded protein is CANSPRTANTGELFF.

A few counts support this clonotype. A read error may be the cause here, since a much bigger clone is one base away. The chain combines TRBV20-1 with TRBJ2-7, with D possibly TRBD1 on 6 matching bases. The CDR3 has 14 residues. Trimming took 6 bases from V and 1 from J, leaving 16 bases between them. Germline V gene data show CDR1 as DFQATT and CDR2 as SNEGSKA (reference sequence). Here the CDR3 reads CSATGHGSSYEQYF. DNA of the CDR3: TGCAGTGCCACGGGACACGGAAGTTCCTACGAGCAGTACTTC.